Listed below are T cell receptor beta chains from one sample, sequenced in a study of T-cell memory formation after mild COVID-19. MiXCR was run by TCRdb on the 5' RACE reads, yielding one entry per CDR3 protein. The sample has 200,000 or so distinct CDR3 sequences; 16% are singletons. Sequenced material: PBMCs or a T cell subset sorted from them (not recorded which). Receptors were obtained from an adult woman who had mild COVID-19 (a few samples of this study predate the infection). Cell type and time point are not known. The CDR3 runs from the conserved cysteine through the conserved F or W. A D gene is named only where the DNA matches it firmly. Rows give clone size only sometimes, using once, few, many, or a class for an expanded clone.

CASSAGPNTGELFF	TGTGCCAGCAGTGCCGGTCCTAACACCGGGGAGCTGTTTTTT	few	-	TRBV6-1	TRBJ2-2
CASSFRQGAGSYGYTF	TGTGCCAGCAGCTTTCGACAGGGGGCTGGGAGCTATGGCTACACCTTC	-	TRBD1	TRBV7-3	TRBJ1-2
CASSFGSEDGPSTDTQYF	TGTGCCAGCAGCTTCGGGTCCGAAGATGGGCCTAGCACAGATACGCAGTATTTT	-	-	TRBV7-3	TRBJ2-3
CASSYAGPLIGTGELFF	TGTGCCAGCAGTTACGCGGGACCCCTGATCGGAACCGGGGAGCTGTTTTTT	-	-	TRBV6-5	TRBJ2-2
CATSDLPRTDRGIDTQYF	TGTGCCACCAGTGATTTGCCCCGAACGGACAGGGGAATAGATACGCAGTATTTT	few	TRBD1	TRBV24-1	TRBJ2-3
CASSLAPAGAQETQYF	TGCGCCAGCAGCTTGGCCCCAGCGGGGGCTCAAGAGACCCAGTACTTC	-	TRBD2	TRBV5-1	TRBJ2-5
CSGRQGSGNTIYF	TGCAGTGGGAGACAGGGCTCTGGAAACACCATATATTTT	-	TRBD1	TRBV20-1	TRBJ1-3
CASSPTGGFGYTF	TGTGCCAGCAGCCCCACAGGGGGCTTTGGCTACACCTTC	-	TRBD1	TRBV7-9	TRBJ1-2
CASSLDDPGADTQYF	TGCGCCAGCAGCTTGGATGACCCGGGGGCAGATACGCAGTATTTT	-	-	TRBV5-1	TRBJ2-3
CASSFGRLSSYEQYF	TGTGCCAGCAGCTTCGGTAGATTGAGCTCCTACGAGCAGTACTTC	-	-	TRBV11-1	TRBJ2-7
CASSREATNQPQHF	TGTGCCAGCAGCCGTGAAGCGACGAATCAGCCCCAGCATTTT	-	-	TRBV5-8	TRBJ1-5
CASSFTSPYSGNTIYF	TGTGCCAGCAGCTTTACTAGCCCCTACTCTGGAAACACCATATATTTT	-	-	TRBV7-9	TRBJ1-3
CASRPSGTGEGYTF	TGTGCCAGCAGACCTAGCGGGACAGGGGAAGGCTACACCTTC	few	TRBD1	TRBV12-3/TRBV12-4	TRBJ1-2
CASSGRDHNSPLHF	TGTGCCAGCAGCGGGCGCGACCATAATTCACCCCTCCACTTT	few	-	TRBV2	TRBJ1-6
CASSESRTHQETQYF	TGTGCCAGCAGCGAATCCCGGACACACCAAGAGACCCAGTACTTC	-	-	TRBV25-1	TRBJ2-5
CASSLGRQFGNTIYF	TGTGCCAGCAGCTTAGGTCGACAGTTCGGAAACACCATATATTTT	-	-	TRBV7-3	TRBJ1-3
CAWGRGGGNQPQHF	TGTGCCTGGGGTCGGGGAGGGGGCAATCAGCCCCAGCATTTT	-	-	TRBV30	TRBJ1-5
CASSLGGQGWTEAFF	TGTGCCAGCAGCTTGGGCGGACAGGGTTGGACTGAAGCTTTCTTT	few	TRBD1	TRBV7-8	TRBJ1-1
CASSLWLALSTDTQYF	TGTGCCAGCAGTTTATGGCTAGCGCTGAGCACAGATACGCAGTATTTT	-	-	TRBV12-3/TRBV12-4	TRBJ2-3
CASSTGPHGETQYF	TGTGCCAGTAGTACCGGTCCGCATGGGGAGACCCAGTACTTC	few	-	TRBV19	TRBJ2-5
CASSLASGNTEAFF	TGTGCCAGCAGCTTAGCGAGCGGGAACACTGAAGCTTTCTTT	few	-	TRBV7-2	TRBJ1-1
CASSGHNEQFF	TGCGCCAGCAGCGGTCACAATGAGCAGTTCTTC	many	-	TRBV5-1	TRBJ2-1
CASSYPGGGNQPQHF	TGTGCCAGCAGTTACCCGGGAGGTGGCAATCAGCCCCAGCATTTT	-	-	TRBV6-2/TRBV6-3	TRBJ1-5
CSVVRGHTIYF	TGCAGCGTTGTAAGGGGACACACCATATATTTT	-	-	TRBV29-1	TRBJ1-3
CASSLVGVWGQADYNEQFF	TGTGCCAGCAGCTTAGTAGGGGTCTGGGGGCAAGCGGATTACAATGAGCAGTTCTTC	few	-	TRBV11-3	TRBJ2-1
CASSTLGRGNEQFF	TGTGCCAGCAGCACACTCGGTCGAGGGAATGAGCAGTTCTTC	-	-	TRBV7-9	TRBJ2-1
CASRTRDNYSPLHF	TGTGCCAGCAGGACCCGGGACAACTACTCACCCCTCCACTTT	many	-	TRBV6-5	TRBJ1-6